This T cell receptor beta chain was recovered during a study of beta chain features in type 1 diabetes. General study results and limits: Researchers could not determine here whether HLA type influences TCRB rearrangement. A possible short-template PCR bias applies equally to patients and controls. There was a moderate but significant shortening of TCRB CDR3s in all four CD4+ subsets of Type 1 diabetes patients.

Concerning this clone itself: What it binds is unknown.

The CDR3 consists of 13 residues. Germline CDR1 MDHEN, CDR2 SYDVKM. With V trimmed by 4 bases and J by 2 bases, 2 bases remained unmatched. Expressed TCRB transcripts were sequenced because the entire RNA isolate underwent reverse transcription. Sequenced by immunoSEQ multiplex PCR; TCRdb stores in-frame clones only, minus some. The profile shows under 350,000 clones, roughly an eighth of them singletons. This chain joins TRBV28 and TRBJ2-7; 7 bases map to TRBD1. Sequencing was carried out using naive CD4+ T cells from blood. This receptor was obtained from a man in his thirties or forties with type 1 diabetes. CDR3 bases: TGTGCCAGCAGTTACGGGACAGCCTACGAGCAGTACTTC. Translated, it gives CASSYGTAYEQYF.